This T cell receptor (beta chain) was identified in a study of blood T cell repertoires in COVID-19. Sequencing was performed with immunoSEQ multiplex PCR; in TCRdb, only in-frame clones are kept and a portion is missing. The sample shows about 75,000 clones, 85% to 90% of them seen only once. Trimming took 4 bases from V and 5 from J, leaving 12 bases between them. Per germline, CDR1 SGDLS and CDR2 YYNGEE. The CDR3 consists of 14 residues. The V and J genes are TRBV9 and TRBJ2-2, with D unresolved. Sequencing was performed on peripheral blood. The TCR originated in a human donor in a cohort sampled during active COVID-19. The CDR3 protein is CASSPKEWTGELFF. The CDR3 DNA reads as TGTGCCAGCAGCCCCAAAGAGTGGACCGGGGAGCTGTTTTTT.